These 17 T cell receptor beta chains originate from one sample sequenced in a study of blood T cell repertoires in COVID-19. Clones were read by immunoSEQ multiplex PCR, and TCRdb kept only the in-frame ones, dropping some. The profile shows 95,000 to 120,000 clones, 70% to 90% of them singletons. The sequenced sample was peripheral blood. All receptors come from a man aged 40-49 years with acute or convalescent COVID-19.

This chain uses TRBV4-1 with TRBJ2-1, with a possible D match to TRBD2 (8 bases). Germline V gives CDR1 MGHRA, CDR2 YSYEKL. There are 18 residues in the CDR3. The ends were cut back, 0 bases at V and 9 bases at J, with 24 bases in the middle. The CDR3 bases are TGCGCCAGCAGCCAAGACCCTCTCCGGGGGGGCCAGGGGGGTGAGCAGTTCTTC. Its translation: CASSQDPLRGGQGGEQFF.

The J gene is TRBJ1-2, the V gene TRBV19; D possibly corresponds to TRBD1 (5 bases). In germline, CDR1 is LNHDA, CDR2 SQIVND (reference sequence). V lost 6 bases to trimming and J lost 1 base, with 24 bases between them. This CDR3 region has 18 residues. CDR3 residues: CASRPMTAATFINYGYTF. DNA of the CDR3: TGTGCCAGTAGACCGATGACAGCAGCGACATTCATTAACTATGGCTACACCTTC.

The chain has TRBV2 and TRBJ2-3; the match to TRBD2 covers 11 bases. CDR3 length: 15 residues. V trimming: 5 bases; J trimming: 5 bases; junction bases outside the gene matches: 6. CDR1 is SNHLY and CDR2 is FYNNEI in the germline V gene. The CDR3 DNA reads TGTGCCAGCAGTCGGACTAGCGGGTCTGTAGATACGCAGTATTTT. Amino acid sequence: CASSRTSGSVDTQYF.

The genes are TRBV18 and TRBJ2-7, with 10 bases matching TRBD2. The J call may be faulty, since TRBJ2-1 better matches the DNA end. Germline loops: CDR1 KGHSH, CDR2 LQKENI. The CDR3 contains 16 residues. The CDR3 DNA is TGTGCCAGCTCACCAGCCGAGCGGGGGGGGTTCAATGAGCAGTTCTTC. This translates into CASSPAERGGFNEQFF.

The chain has TRBV25-1 and TRBJ1-1; D is ambiguous. Trimming removed 1 base from V and 3 bases from J, with 9 bases in between. Per the germline V gene, CDR1 is MGHDK and CDR2 is SYGVNS. The CDR3 length is 14 residues. DNA for the CDR3: TGTGCCAGCAGTGAATTGCCCGGGGACACTGAAGCTTTCTTT. Translated, it gives CASSELPGDTEAFF.

This chain uses TRBV4-1 with TRBJ1-5, with 9 bases identical to TRBD1. Germline V lookup: CDR1 MGHRA, CDR2 YSYEKL. This CDR3 has 18 amino acids. After removal of 1 base from V and 6 bases from J, the junction contained 13 bases not matched to a gene. The CDR3 sequence: CASSQVGPRQGELQPQHF. DNA of the CDR3: TGCGCCAGCAGCCAAGTTGGCCCGCGACAGGGGGAGCTTCAGCCCCAGCATTTT.

The rearrangement joins TRBV18 to TRBJ2-3; 8 bases line up with TRBD2. The V and J ends lost 1 base and 5 bases, in that order; junction bases with no gene match: 5. The CDR3 is made up of 15 amino acids. Germline V CDR1 and CDR2: KGHSH, LQKENI. The DNA for the CDR3 is TGTGCCAGCTCACCACTACGGGGGGGAAAAGATACGCAGTATTTT. Protein sequence: CASSPLRGGKDTQYF. The whole variable domain, remainder taken from reference TRBV18 and TRBJ2-3, is NAGVMQNPRHLVRRRGQEARLRCSPMKGHSHVYWYRQLPEEGLKFMVYLQKENIIDESGMPKERFSAEFPKEGPSILRIQQVVRGDSAAYFCASSPLRGGKDTQYFGPGTRLTVL.

The V call is TRBV2, the J call TRBJ1-2, with D unclear. This CDR3 region has 12 residues. Germline values: CDR1 SNHLY, CDR2 FYNNEI. V was cut by 7 bases and J by 4 bases, with 10 bases left in between. The CDR3 loop is CASNRRSYGYTF. CDR3 bases: TGTGCCAGCAATCGCAGGTCCTATGGCTACACCTTC.

This clone was picked up a small number of times. The rearrangement joins TRBV6-6 to TRBJ1-5, with 8 bases that match TRBD1. Germline V gene lookup returns CDR1 MNHNY and CDR2 SVGAGI (reference sequence). With V trimmed by 5 bases and J by 3 bases, 15 bases remained unmatched. This CDR3 has 18 residues. The CDR3 spells CASSRNRQGKGANQPQHF. The DNA for the CDR3 is TGTGCCAGCAGTCGTAATCGACAGGGGAAGGGGGCCAATCAGCCCCAGCATTTT.

The chain couples TRBV7-6 to TRBJ2-3, with D possibly matching TRBD1 (5 bases). The V gene's germline CDR1 is SGHVS and CDR2 FNYEAQ. V lost 1 base and J lost 0, with 14 bases in between. CDR3 length: 17 amino acids. The CDR3 DNA is TGTGCCAGCAGCTTAGAAGGTGGGGCAGTTAGCACAGATACGCAGTATTTT. This encodes CASSLEGGAVSTDTQYF.

This clone was detected only once. This chain links TRBV11-2 with TRBJ2-1, with D perhaps matching TRBD1 (6 bases). The CDR3 runs to 13 residues. V was trimmed by 5 bases and J by 5 bases, leaving 10 bases between them. The germline CDR1 and CDR2 sequences are SGHAT and FQNNGV. The CDR3 region has the DNA TGTGCCAGCAGCCCCGGACAGAACAATGAGCAGTTCTTC. Translation: CASSPGQNNEQFF.

This clone was seen a few times. The rearrangement links TRBV19 to TRBJ1-6, with 9 nucleotides matching TRBD1. J lost 1 base, V lost 0 bases, and 7 bases had no gene match. The V gene's germline CDR1 is LNHDA and CDR2 SQIVND (reference sequence). The CDR3 loop spans 19 amino acids. CDR3: CASSIDGGQGRSYNSPLHF. The CDR3 coding sequence is TGTGCCAGTAGTATAGATGGCGGACAGGGGAGATCCTATAATTCACCCCTCCACTTT.

The V gene is TRBV7-9, the J gene TRBJ1-1; 9 bases match TRBD1. Looked up from germline, CDR1 is SEHNR and CDR2 is FQNEAQ (reference sequence). After removal of 1 base from V and 6 bases from J, the junction contained 0 bases not matched to a gene. The CDR3 is 13 residues long. The CDR3 DNA sequence: TGTGCCAGCAGCTTAGGGACAGGGGCTGAAGCTTTCTTT. Its protein is CASSLGTGAEAFF.

This sequence joins TRBV12-3 or TRBV12-4 and TRBJ2-1; D unclear. This CDR3 has 12 residues. The ends were cut back, 6 bases at V and 7 bases at J, with 10 bases in the middle. CDR3 DNA sequence: TGTGCCAGCAGGCCCGGGTGGAATGAGCAGTTCTTC. It specifies CASRPGWNEQFF.

J is TRBJ2-2 and V is TRBV24-1, with 7 bases matching TRBD1. V was pared by 1 base and J by 3 bases, with 4 bases of the junction left unmatched. CDR1 KGHDR and CDR2 SFDVKD come from the germline V gene. The CDR3 covers 16 residues. CDR3 in amino acids: CATSDFRDRDTGELFF. DNA of the CDR3: TGTGCCACCAGTGATTTTCGTGACAGGGACACCGGGGAGCTGTTTTTT.

V is TRBV18 and J is TRBJ1-1; unclear D gene. Germline V gene sequence: CDR1 KGHSH, CDR2 LQKENI. This CDR3 has 14 amino acids. The ends were cut back, 3 bases at V and 1 base at J, with 9 bases in the middle. CDR3 loop: CASSPLGPNTEAFF. CDR3 sequence (DNA): TGTGCCAGCTCACCTCTGGGCCCGAACACTGAAGCTTTCTTT.

The V and J genes are TRBV25-1 and TRBJ2-7; TRBD2 is a possible D gene (6 bases). The CDR3 is made up of 11 amino acids. Germline V gives CDR1 MGHDK, CDR2 SYGVNS. Trimming removed 2 bases from V and 12 bases from J, with 11 bases in between. Here the CDR3 reads CASSEGGVRYF. The CDR3 DNA reads TGTGCCAGCAGTGAAGGCGGGGTAAGGTACTTC.